A selection of T cell receptor beta chains follows, all from one sample in a study of blood T cell repertoires in COVID-19. The data were produced by immunoSEQ multiplex PCR, yet TCRdb's version contains in-frame clones alone and is incomplete. The data contain 200,000 to 250,000 clones, about 85% of them singletons. Specimen: PBMCs or T cells enriched from blood (not recorded which). These receptors originate from a young man who had recovered from COVID-19. Both conserved end residues are part of each CDR3. D genes are given only for firm matches. Size is omitted from some rows. Given values are once, few, many or a class for expanded clones.

V gene: TRBV4-3
J gene: TRBJ1-2
clone size: NA
D gene: NA
CDR3 DNA: TGCGCCAGCAGCCAAGATGCGCGGGGACGTAATGGCTACACCTTC
CDR3 protein: CASSQDARGRNGYTF

V gene: TRBV18
J gene: TRBJ1-2
clone size: NA
D gene: TRBD1
CDR3 DNA: TGTGCCAGCTCACCGGACGGACAGGGGTTGAGTACCTTC
CDR3 protein: CASSPDGQGLSTF

V gene: TRBV11-3
J gene: TRBJ2-1
clone size: once
D gene: NA
CDR3 DNA: TGTGCCAGCAGCCCTGGAGGGGGCCCTGAGCAGTTCTTC
CDR3 protein: CASSPGGGPEQFF

V gene: TRBV27
J gene: TRBJ2-3
clone size: NA
D gene: TRBD2
CDR3 DNA: TGTGCCGGACTAGCGGGAGGGCCGGGTGATACGCAGTATTTT
CDR3 protein: CAGLAGGPGDTQYF

V gene: TRBV5-1
J gene: TRBJ1-4
clone size: few
D gene: TRBD1
CDR3 DNA: TGCGCCAGCAGCCAAGGTCCGGGACAGGGATGGGAAAAACTGTTTTTT
CDR3 protein: CASSQGPGQGWEKLFF

V gene: TRBV7-9
J gene: TRBJ2-1
clone size: NA
D gene: NA
CDR3 DNA: TGTGCCAGCAGCTTCCCGGGTAGCTCCTACAATGAGCAGTTCTTC
CDR3 protein: CASSFPGSSYNEQFF

V gene: TRBV6-5
J gene: TRBJ2-7
clone size: NA
D gene: NA
CDR3 DNA: TGTGCCAGCAGTTACGCTTCGCAGGGGTCCTACGAGCAGTACTTC
CDR3 protein: CASSYASQGSYEQYF

V gene: TRBV6-5
J gene: TRBJ2-1
clone size: NA
D gene: TRBD2
CDR3 DNA: TGTGCCAGCAGTTACGGGACTAGCGGGACCTACAATGAGCAGTTCTTC
CDR3 protein: CASSYGTSGTYNEQFF

V gene: TRBV30
J gene: TRBJ1-2
clone size: NA
D gene: TRBD1
CDR3 DNA: TGTGCCTGGGACTACAGGGGGCGAGCGGCTGGCTACACCTTC
CDR3 protein: CAWDYRGRAAGYTF

V gene: TRBV7-2
J gene: TRBJ2-7
clone size: few
D gene: NA
CDR3 DNA: TGTGCCAGCAGCTTAGGCGGGCCCGGGAGTTTTTGGTACTTC
CDR3 protein: CASSLGGPGSFWYF

V gene: TRBV3-1/TRBV3-2
J gene: TRBJ1-2
clone size: NA
D gene: NA
CDR3 DNA: TGTGCCAGCAGCCAAGTCAGCGGTTCGGGAACTGCCTATGGCTACACCTTC
CDR3 protein: CASSQVSGSGTAYGYTF

V gene: TRBV4-1
J gene: TRBJ1-4
clone size: once
D gene: NA
CDR3 DNA: TGCGCCAGCAGCCAAGAAGTTGGGTTTCCAGGGACAACTAATGAAAAACTGTTTTTT
CDR3 protein: CASSQEVGFPGTTNEKLFF

V gene: TRBV28
J gene: TRBJ1-4
clone size: NA
D gene: TRBD1
CDR3 DNA: TGTGCCAGCAGGCCGGGACAGAGACGAGAAAAACTGTTTTTT
CDR3 protein: CASRPGQRREKLFF

V gene: TRBV5-6
J gene: TRBJ2-7
clone size: NA
D gene: NA
CDR3 DNA: TGTGCCAGCAGCTTACAGGAATTCTACGAGCAGTACTTC
CDR3 protein: CASSLQEFYEQYF

V gene: TRBV5-1
J gene: TRBJ2-2
clone size: once
D gene: NA
CDR3 DNA: TGCGCCAGCAGCTTGTTCCAGGTTTCGAACACCGGGGAGCTGTTTTTT
CDR3 protein: CASSLFQVSNTGELFF

V gene: TRBV7-2
J gene: TRBJ1-5
clone size: NA
D gene: NA
CDR3 DNA: TGTGCCAGCAGCTTGGACAGAGGCCAGCCCCAGCATTTT
CDR3 protein: CASSLDRGQPQHF

V gene: TRBV9
J gene: TRBJ1-3
clone size: NA
D gene: NA
CDR3 DNA: TGTGCCAGCGGAAACCAGGGGACAGGAAACACCATATATTTT
CDR3 protein: CASGNQGTGNTIYF

V gene: TRBV9
J gene: TRBJ2-4
clone size: NA
D gene: NA
CDR3 DNA: TGTGCCAGCAGCGTCCTAGACGGGGGAAGCGGAAACATTCAGTACTTC
CDR3 protein: CASSVLDGGSGNIQYF

V gene: TRBV6-5
J gene: TRBJ2-5
clone size: NA
D gene: NA
CDR3 DNA: TGTGCCAGCAGCAGGCGAGTACAAGAGACCCAGTACTTC
CDR3 protein: CASSRRVQETQYF

V gene: TRBV19
J gene: TRBJ1-1
clone size: NA
D gene: TRBD1
CDR3 DNA: TGTGCCAGTATAGGGCTTAAAACAGGGGTAAACACTGAAGCTTTCTTT
CDR3 protein: CASIGLKTGVNTEAFF

V gene: TRBV24-1
J gene: TRBJ1-6
clone size: NA
D gene: NA
CDR3 DNA: TGTGCCACCAAGGGAGACGGTATAGATTCACCCCTCCACTTT
CDR3 protein: CATKGDGIDSPLHF

V gene: TRBV7-2
J gene: TRBJ2-1
clone size: NA
D gene: TRBD2
CDR3 DNA: TGTGCCAGCAGCTGGACTAGCGGGGGAGGGGAGGTCTTCAATGAGCAGTTCTTC
CDR3 protein: CASSWTSGGGEVFNEQFF

V gene: TRBV28
J gene: TRBJ2-2
clone size: NA
D gene: TRBD2
CDR3 DNA: TGTGCCAGCAGCCTCGGGAGGGTACTCGCGAACACCGGGGAGCTGTTTTTT
CDR3 protein: CASSLGRVLANTGELFF

V gene: TRBV5-5
J gene: TRBJ1-1
clone size: NA
D gene: NA
CDR3 DNA: TGTGCCAGCAGCTTGACTAGCGGGTTCGATGGGAGGGTAGACACTGAAGCTTTCTTT
CDR3 protein: CASSLTSGFDGRVDTEAFF

V gene: TRBV5-1
J gene: TRBJ2-7
clone size: NA
D gene: TRBD2
CDR3 DNA: TGCGCCAGTCAAGCCGGGACTAACTCCTACGAGCAGTACTTC
CDR3 protein: CASQAGTNSYEQYF

V gene: TRBV28
J gene: TRBJ1-2
clone size: NA
D gene: TRBD1
CDR3 DNA: TGTGCCAGCAGTTTCACGGGGACAGGCCTGTATGAATCCTTC
CDR3 protein: CASSFTGTGLYESF

V gene: TRBV25-1
J gene: TRBJ1-2
clone size: NA
D gene: NA
CDR3 DNA: TGTGCCAGCAGTGCCCAGGGCTTCGATGGCTACACCTTC
CDR3 protein: CASSAQGFDGYTF

V gene: TRBV18
J gene: TRBJ2-3
clone size: NA
D gene: TRBD2
CDR3 DNA: TGTGCCAGCTCACCAACTAGCGGGGGGGCCCATACGCAGTATTTT
CDR3 protein: CASSPTSGGAHTQYF

V gene: TRBV6-2/TRBV6-3
J gene: TRBJ1-2
clone size: NA
D gene: NA
CDR3 DNA: TGTGCCAGCAGTTACCATTCAGCAGGAAACTATGGCTACACCTTC
CDR3 protein: CASSYHSAGNYGYTF

V gene: TRBV7-2
J gene: TRBJ2-1
clone size: NA
D gene: NA
CDR3 DNA: TGTGCCAGCAGCTTCAACCAAGCGGAAACCTACAATGAGCAGTTCTTC
CDR3 protein: CASSFNQAETYNEQFF

V gene: TRBV5-4
J gene: TRBJ1-1
clone size: NA
D gene: TRBD1
CDR3 DNA: TGTGCCAGCATGTCACAGGGGACTGAAGCTTTCTTT
CDR3 protein: CASMSQGTEAFF

V gene: TRBV5-1
J gene: TRBJ2-1
clone size: once
D gene: NA
CDR3 DNA: TGCGCCAGCAGCTTGGACGGTAACAATGAGCAGTTCTTC
CDR3 protein: CASSLDGNNEQFF

V gene: TRBV6-5
J gene: TRBJ1-2
clone size: NA
D gene: TRBD1
CDR3 DNA: TGTGCCAGCAGTTTAATACCGGGACAGGGGGCGGGTGGCTACACCTTC
CDR3 protein: CASSLIPGQGAGGYTF

V gene: TRBV5-5
J gene: TRBJ2-5
clone size: NA
D gene: TRBD1
CDR3 DNA: TGTGCCAGCAGCCCGACAGGGGAACTTGGAGAGACCCAGTACTTC
CDR3 protein: CASSPTGELGETQYF

V gene: TRBV7-2
J gene: TRBJ1-5
clone size: once
D gene: TRBD1
CDR3 DNA: TGTGCCAGCAGCCCGGGGACAGGCCAGATTTGGAATCAGCCCCAGCATTTT
CDR3 protein: CASSPGTGQIWNQPQHF

V gene: TRBV9
J gene: TRBJ2-1
clone size: NA
D gene: NA
CDR3 DNA: TGTGCCAGCAGCGTAGGTGTCGTTGGCGGGACGGCCTTCAATGAGCAGTTCTTC
CDR3 protein: CASSVGVVGGTAFNEQFF